The clone carrying this TCR beta chain was recorded many times. The CDR3 is made up of 13 amino acids. The V end lost 4 bases, the J end lost 1 base, and 4 bases lay between the germline ends. The TCR beta CDR3 region was amplified from genomic DNA, with two rounds of multiplex PCR being used for the amplification. TRBV and TRBJ genes each had their own specific primers in first-round PCR. The second round of PCR employed universal primers. TCRdb reanalysed the multiplex PCR reads using MiXCR and keeps one entry per CDR3 protein. The repertoire includes about 22,000 distinct CDR3 sequences, roughly 39% of them detected once, and around 60% sits in the top ten. This sample is drawn from a study of prognosis after radiotherapy for stage I lung cancer.

The chain is built from TRBV12-3 or TRBV12-4 and TRBJ2-2, with unresolved D. The clonotype originates from a donor over 45 with non-small cell lung cancer. The input for sequencing was PBMCs, taken before or after stereotactic body radiation therapy (not recorded which). The CDR3 protein is CASSSLNTGELFF. The CDR3 DNA reads TGTGCCAGCAGTTCATTGAACACCGGGGAGCTGTTTTTT.